These 32 T cell receptor beta chains originate from one sample sequenced in a study of blood T cell repertoires in COVID-19. Clones were sequenced by immunoSEQ multiplex PCR, and TCRdb holds only the in-frame ones, with some missing. The sample consists of about 140,000 clones, about 84% of them appearing once. The sequenced sample was peripheral blood. All receptors come from a woman of 80 years or more in a cohort sampled during active or convalescent COVID-19.

CDR3 bases: TGTGCCAGCAGCCCCGGCCTAGGACTAGCGGGGCACCAAAACATTCAGTACTTC. Translated, it gives CASSPGLGLAGHQNIQYF. The chain is built from TRBV7-9 and TRBJ2-4, with 12 nucleotides matching TRBD2. CDR3 length: 18 amino acids. CDR1 and CDR2 (germline): SEHNR, FQNEAQ (reference sequence). V trimming: 5 bases; J trimming: 5 bases; junction bases outside the gene matches: 13.

The gene calls are TRBV6-5 and TRBJ1-2; D remains ambiguous. CDR3 length equals 15 residues. In germline, CDR1 is MNHEY, CDR2 SVGAGI. Trimming pared 7 bases from V and 0 bases from J, leaving 15 bases between. The CDR3 nucleotides read TGTGCCAGCATGAATCGGGAACAATCTAACTATGGCTACACCTTC. This encodes CASMNREQSNYGYTF.

The chain joins TRBV5-4 to TRBJ2-5; TRBD1 aligns across 10 bases. Germline CDR1 SGHNT, CDR2 YYREEE (reference sequence). The V and J ends lost 3 bases and 4 bases, in that order; junction bases with no gene match: 3. This CDR3 contains 14 residues. The DNA of the CDR3 is TGTGCCAGCAGCTCCCGGGACAGGGGAGAGACCCAGTACTTC. Protein product: CASSSRDRGETQYF.

The rearrangement joins TRBV4-1 to TRBJ2-2, with a tentative D call TRBD2 (5 bases). The CDR3 has 16 residues. CDR1 MGHRA and CDR2 YSYEKL come from the germline V gene. V lost 4 bases to trimming and J lost 1 base, with 13 bases between them. The DNA of the CDR3 is TGCGCCAGCAGCCCCTTAGCGCTCCAGAACACCGGGGAGCTGTTTTTT. The encoded protein is CASSPLALQNTGELFF.

The J gene is TRBJ1-3, the V gene TRBV30; D remains ambiguous. CDR3 length: 13 amino acids. CDR1 is GTSNPN and CDR2 is SVGIG in the germline V gene (reference sequence). The V and J ends lost 0 bases and 0 bases respectively, with 3 bases between them. CDR3 DNA sequence: TGTGCCTGGAGTGTCCTCTCTGGAAACACCATATATTTT. Translated, it gives CAWSVLSGNTIYF.

This chain connects TRBV9 to TRBJ1-1; no clear D gene. This CDR3 has 13 amino acids. CDR1 SGDLS and CDR2 YYNGEE come from the germline V gene. V lost 0 bases and J 4 bases, leaving 7 bases between the germline ends. The DNA of the CDR3 is TGTGCCAGCAGCGTAGGTGTGAGCACTGAAGCTTTCTTT. This translates into CASSVGVSTEAFF.

This sequence joins TRBV7-3 and TRBJ2-6, with TRBD2 identical over 10 bases. V dropped 5 bases and J dropped 0; count of bases not matched to a gene: 4. There are 17 residues in the CDR3. The germline V gene has CDR1 SGHTA and CDR2 FQGTGA. Here the CDR3 DNA reads TGTGCCAGCAGCCCCAGCGGGGGGGGCTCTGGGGCCAACGTCCTGACTTTC. It codes for CASSPSGGGSGANVLTF. Drawing the rest from reference TRBV7-3 and TRBJ2-6, the complete variable domain is GAGVSQTPSNKVTEKGKYVELRCDPISGHTALYWYRQSLGQGPEFLIYFQGTGAADDSGLPNDRFFAVRPEGSVSTLKIQRTERGDSAVYLCASSPSGGGSGANVLTFGAGSRLTVL.

This chain joins TRBV30 and TRBJ1-1; D is unclear. Trimming shortened V by 0 bases and J by 6 bases, and 11 bases separated the two germline ends. The CDR3 contains 13 residues. Germline V lookup: CDR1 GTSNPN, CDR2 SVGIG (reference sequence). CDR3 amino acids: CAWSVPGWPEAFF. In nucleotides, the CDR3 is TGTGCCTGGAGTGTACCGGGGTGGCCTGAAGCTTTCTTT.

The sample holds one count of this clone. The chain recombines TRBV5-1 with TRBJ1-2; 9 bases are shared with TRBD1. CDR1 and CDR2 (germline): SGHRS, YFSETQ. V shed 4 bases, J shed 8 bases, and the junction held 9 bases outside the gene matches. This CDR3 contains 14 residues. The CDR3 reads CASSIQQGAEGYTF. The CDR3 bases are TGCGCCAGCAGCATCCAACAGGGGGCTGAGGGCTACACCTTC.

The rearrangement links TRBV6-1 to TRBJ2-3, with 8 bases fitting TRBD1. The germline CDR1 and CDR2 sequences are MNHNS and SASEGT. Trimming at V came to 2 bases and at J to 6 bases, leaving 7 bases not matched to a gene. CDR3 length: 15 residues. The CDR3 bases are TGTGCCAGCAGTGAATCAGGACAGGGCATGGATACGCAGTATTTT. This sequence encodes CASSESGQGMDTQYF.

The chain links TRBV7-2 to TRBJ2-1, with 11 bases aligning to TRBD2. Germline CDR1 reads SGHTA; CDR2 reads FQGNSA. The trim removed 1 base at V and 6 bases at J, leaving 5 bases unmatched. CDR3 length equals 16 residues. CDR3 loop: CASSLDSGGALNEQFF. The CDR3 bases are TGTGCCAGCAGCTTAGATAGCGGGGGGGCTCTCAATGAGCAGTTCTTC.

This clone has just one count. This chain links TRBV19 with TRBJ1-2, with TRBD1 matching 9 bases. V lost 5 bases, J lost 1 base, and 5 bases stayed unmatched. CDR1 is LNHDA, CDR2 SQIVND, per germline (reference sequence). The CDR3 length is 15 residues. Here the CDR3 reads CASSRDRDFNYGYTF. Here the CDR3 DNA reads TGTGCCAGTAGTCGGGACAGGGATTTTAACTATGGCTACACCTTC.

CDR3 DNA: TGTGCCAGCAGCTCCGAGGGCGCTTCACCCCTCCACTTT. As protein: CASSSEGASPLHF. The J gene is TRBJ1-6, the V gene TRBV7-8; D is unresolved. The CDR3 contains 13 residues. CDR1 and CDR2 from the germline V gene are SGHVS and FQNEAQ. The germline V and J ends were trimmed by 4 bases and 9 bases, with 10 bases remaining between them.

The genes are TRBV7-9 and TRBJ2-2; D possibly corresponds to TRBD1 (6 bases). The CDR3 loop spans 15 amino acids. The ends were cut back, 3 bases at V and 4 bases at J, with 12 bases in the middle. The germline gives CDR1 SEHNR, CDR2 FQNEAQ (reference sequence). The CDR3 DNA sequence: TGTGCCAGCAGCTTCTGGGGGCTCGGCACCGGGGAGCTGTTTTTT. Translated: CASSFWGLGTGELFF.

The chain is built from TRBV7-9 and TRBJ2-1; D ambiguous. The CDR3 loop spans 17 amino acids. Germline CDR1 is SEHNR and CDR2 is FQNEAQ (reference sequence). The V gene lost 4 bases and the J gene lost 0 bases, with 16 bases spanning the gap. CDR3 in amino acids: CASSSSQKLGSYNEQFF. CDR3 nucleotides: TGTGCCAGCAGCTCCTCTCAAAAGCTAGGCTCCTACAATGAGCAGTTCTTC. Drawing the rest from reference TRBV7-9 and TRBJ2-1, the complete variable domain is DTGVSQNPRHKITKRGQNVTFRCDPISEHNRLYWYRQTLGQGPEFLTYFQNEAQLEKSRLLSDRFSAERPKGSFSTLEIQRTEQGDSAMYLCASSSSQKLGSYNEQFFGPGTRLTVL.

This clone has only one observation. The rearrangement joins TRBV18 to TRBJ1-1; D perhaps matches TRBD1 (5 bases). V lost 4 bases and J lost 2, with 11 bases in between. This CDR3 is built from 14 residues. Germline assignment: CDR1 KGHSH and CDR2 LQKENI. Here the CDR3 DNA reads TGTGCCAGCTCACGAGGACAATTAAACACTGAAGCTTTCTTT. Amino acids: CASSRGQLNTEAFF. Complete variable domain (other parts from reference TRBV18 and TRBJ1-1): NAGVMQNPRHLVRRRGQEARLRCSPMKGHSHVYWYRQLPEEGLKFMVYLQKENIIDESGMPKERFSAEFPKEGPSILRIQQVVRGDSAAYFCASSRGQLNTEAFFGQGTRLTVV.

This clone was detected once. V is TRBV6-2 or TRBV6-3 and J is TRBJ1-6; D is unresolved. The CDR3 has 15 amino acids. V lost 6 bases to trimming and J lost 5 bases, with 14 bases between them. In germline, CDR1 is MNHEY, CDR2 SVGEGT. CDR3 amino acids: CASSPHRTDNSPLHF. DNA for the CDR3: TGTGCCAGCAGCCCTCACCGAACTGATAATTCACCCCTCCACTTT.

A remark on this clone: Other DNA sequences from this sample encode an identical CDR3 as well. This chain links TRBV19 with TRBJ2-2, with 8 bases lining up with TRBD1. This CDR3 is built from 15 residues. Germline CDR1 reads LNHDA; CDR2 reads SQIVND (reference sequence). Germline trimming cut 6 bases from V and 4 bases from J; bases unmatched to any gene: 7. In DNA, the CDR3 is TGTGCCAGTAGACCTCAGGGGGCGGGCACCGGGGAGCTGTTTTTT. This gives the protein CASRPQGAGTGELFF.

The rearrangement joins TRBV18 to TRBJ2-1, with 7 bases aligning to TRBD1. The J segment lost 3 bases and the V segment lost 2 bases, leaving 7 bases of the junction unmatched. This CDR3 has 16 amino acids. CDR1 and CDR2 from the germline V gene are KGHSH and LQKENI. The CDR3 coding sequence is TGTGCCAGCTCACCATCGGAGACAGGGATCTACAATGAGCAGTTCTTC. The encoded protein is CASSPSETGIYNEQFF.

The chain carries TRBV13 and TRBJ1-4; possible D gene TRBD1, 6 bases. The CDR3 loop spans 16 amino acids. Germline lookup yields CDR1 PRHDT and CDR2 FYEKMQ (reference sequence). V was cut by 4 bases and J by 2 bases, with 14 bases left in between. In nucleotides, the CDR3 is TGTGCCAGCAGCTCAGGGGTCAGGGCGACTAATGAAAAACTGTTTTTT. It specifies CASSSGVRATNEKLFF.

The CDR3 sequence: CASQEQPNTEAFF. The CDR3 DNA reads TGTGCCAGCCAAGAACAGCCTAACACTGAAGCTTTCTTT. V is TRBV30 and J is TRBJ1-1; no clear D gene. Germline V gene sequence: CDR1 GTSNPN, CDR2 SVGIG (reference sequence). This CDR3 spans 13 amino acids. The V and J ends lost 8 bases and 2 bases respectively, with 15 bases between them.

The chain uses TRBV3-1 (or the pseudogene TRBV3-2) and TRBJ1-6; possible D gene TRBD1, 5 bases. Germline V gene data show CDR1 as LGHDT and CDR2 as YNNKEL (reference sequence). Deletions cut 3 bases from V and 3 bases from J, with 12 bases between. The CDR3 loop spans 16 amino acids. CDR3 nucleotide sequence: TGTGCCAGCAGCCACCAAAGGGGACTCTATAATTCACCCCTCCACTTT. Its protein product is CASSHQRGLYNSPLHF.

The chain recombines TRBV7-8 with TRBJ1-2, with D maybe TRBD1 (5 bases). V was pared by 2 bases and J by 6 bases, with 7 bases between. Looked up from germline, CDR1 is SGHVS and CDR2 is FQNEAQ. The CDR3 is 12 residues long. This CDR3 is CASSLSGNGYTF. The CDR3 nucleotides read TGTGCCAGCAGCTTATCAGGGAATGGCTACACCTTC.

The V gene is TRBV6-5, the J gene TRBJ1-3, with TRBD1 matching over 7 bases. This CDR3 comprises 14 residues. The V gene end was trimmed by 6 bases and the J gene end by 4 bases; junction bases not matched to a gene: 6. The germline V gene encodes CDR1 MNHEY and CDR2 SVGAGI. This chain's CDR3 is CASRPPGQGNTIYF. The CDR3 nucleotides are TGTGCCAGCAGACCCCCGGGACAGGGAAACACCATATATTTT.

This chain uses TRBV9 with TRBJ1-1, with 7 bases matching TRBD1. After removal of 3 bases from V and 7 bases from J, the junction contained 9 bases not matched to a gene. CDR1 and CDR2 from the germline V gene are SGDLS and YYNGEE. CDR3 length: 14 residues. DNA for the CDR3: TGTGCCAGCAGCGCCATACCCGGACAGGTTGAAGCTTTCTTT. Its protein is CASSAIPGQVEAFF.

CDR3 residues: CASSPAVGGVDTQYF. In nucleotides, the CDR3 is TGCGCCAGCAGCCCTGCGGTGGGGGGGGTAGATACGCAGTATTTT. V usage is TRBV5-1 and J usage is TRBJ2-3; 7 bases are shared with TRBD2. Unmatched junction bases numbered 10, after V lost 4 bases and J lost 5 bases. Germline loops: CDR1 SGHRS, CDR2 YFSETQ. The CDR3 runs 15 residues.

The rearrangement joins TRBV5-1 to TRBJ1-1; 9 bases align to TRBD1. The V gene's germline CDR1 is SGHRS and CDR2 YFSETQ. With V trimmed by 6 bases and J by 3 bases, 3 bases remained unmatched. The CDR3 runs 13 residues. CDR3 coding DNA: TGCGCCAGCACCCGGACAGGGGACACTGAAGCTTTCTTT. It yields the protein CASTRTGDTEAFF.

The rearrangement joins TRBV5-4 to TRBJ1-1; tentative D call: TRBD1 (5 bases). CDR1 and CDR2 from the germline V gene are SGHNT and YYREEE (reference sequence). Trimming pared 4 bases from V and 7 bases from J, leaving 14 bases between. CDR3 length: 13 amino acids. The CDR3 here is CASSRLWGGEAFF. The CDR3 DNA follows: TGTGCCAGCAGCCGCTTATGGGGCGGTGAAGCTTTCTTT.

The chain has TRBV9 and TRBJ2-3; D is possibly TRBD1 (5 bases). Per the germline V gene, CDR1 is SGDLS and CDR2 is YYNGEE. The CDR3 sequence is 14 residues long. V was shortened by 0 bases and J by 1 base, with 6 bases between the two germline ends. CDR3 bases: TGTGCCAGCAGCGTAGTGGGGCGCACAGATACGCAGTATTTT. It specifies CASSVVGRTDTQYF.

The V and J genes are TRBV11-2 and TRBJ1-1; D remains ambiguous. The CDR3 is 13 amino acids. The ends were cut back, 5 bases at V and 0 bases at J, with 7 bases in the middle. Germline V gene sequence: CDR1 SGHAT, CDR2 FQNNGV. For the CDR3, the DNA is TGTGCCAGCAGCCGCCAGATGAACACTGAAGCTTTCTTT. Translation: CASSRQMNTEAFF.

In this sample, this clone turned up a few times. This chain uses TRBV7-6 with TRBJ1-2; D not certain. Trimming took off 3 bases at V and 2 bases at J, with 13 bases between the two ends. The CDR3 loop spans 15 amino acids. Germline CDR1 and CDR2: SGHVS and FNYEAQ. CDR3 in amino acids: CASSLLERVNYGYTF. The CDR3 nucleotides read TGTGCCAGCAGCTTGCTGGAGAGAGTAAACTATGGCTACACCTTC.

V is TRBV28 and J is TRBJ1-6, with no clear D. The CDR3 sequence is 13 residues long. Germline loops: CDR1 MDHEN, CDR2 SYDVKM. Deletions cut 6 bases from V and 6 bases from J, with 9 bases between. The CDR3 DNA is TGTGCCAGCAGGGCCGCGGGTAATTCACCCCTCCACTTT. The encoded protein is CASRAAGNSPLHF.